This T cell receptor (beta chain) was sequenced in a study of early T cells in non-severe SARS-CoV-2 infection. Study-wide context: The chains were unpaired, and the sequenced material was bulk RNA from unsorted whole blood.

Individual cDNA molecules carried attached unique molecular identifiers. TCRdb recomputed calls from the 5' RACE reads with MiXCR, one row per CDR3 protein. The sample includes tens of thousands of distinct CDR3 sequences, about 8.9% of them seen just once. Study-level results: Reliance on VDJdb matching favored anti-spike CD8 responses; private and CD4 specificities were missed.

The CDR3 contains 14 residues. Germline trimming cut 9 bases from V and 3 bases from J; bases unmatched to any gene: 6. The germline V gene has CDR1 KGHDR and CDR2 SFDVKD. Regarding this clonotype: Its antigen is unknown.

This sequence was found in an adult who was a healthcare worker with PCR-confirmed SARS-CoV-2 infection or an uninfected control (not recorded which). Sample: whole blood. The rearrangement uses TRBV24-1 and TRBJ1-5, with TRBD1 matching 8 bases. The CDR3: CATGQGSINQPQHF. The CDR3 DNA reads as TGTGCCACCGGACAGGGAAGTATCAATCAGCCCCAGCATTTT.